The rows below give T cell receptor beta chains drawn from one sample of a study of blood T cell repertoires in COVID-19. Here immunoSEQ multiplex PCR was the method, and the copy in TCRdb shows in-frame clones only, minus some. Among around 310,000 clones listed, nearly 90% were seen once. Source material: peripheral blood. These receptors were collected from a woman aged 35 to 49 with COVID-19, enrolled during active disease. Each CDR3 is given with its conserved first and last residue. The order of the fields is clone size, D gene, J gene, V gene, CDR3 protein, CDR3 DNA. D genes are given only for firm matches. Part of the rows lack a size; the others show once, few, many or a class for expanded clones.

>-|-|TRBJ1-5|TRBV7-2
CASSLGQKGNQPQHF
TGTGCCAGCAGCTTAGGACAGAAAGGCAATCAGCCCCAGCATTTT
>-|-|TRBJ1-2|TRBV9
CASSPSPFESMGYTF
TGTGCCAGCAGCCCATCACCTTTTGAGAGTATGGGCTACACCTTC
>few|TRBD1|TRBJ2-5|TRBV7-2
CASGGQGQETQYF
TGTGCCAGCGGGGGACAGGGGCAAGAGACCCAGTACTTC
>-|-|TRBJ2-5|TRBV28
CASRRKLETQYF
TGTGCCAGCAGGAGAAAGCTGGAGACCCAGTACTTC
>-|-|TRBJ1-3|TRBV6-6
CASSYGEAGNTIYF
TGTGCCAGCAGTTATGGGGAGGCTGGAAACACCATATATTTT
>-|TRBD1|TRBJ1-5|TRBV19
CASSIEDRGIGRSQPQHF
TGTGCCAGTAGTATCGAGGACAGGGGTATAGGTCGAAGTCAGCCCCAGCATTTT
>-|TRBD1|TRBJ2-7|TRBV28
CASSVTGESHEQYF
TGTGCCAGCAGTGTGACAGGGGAGAGCCACGAGCAGTACTTC
>-|-|TRBJ2-1|TRBV7-2
CASSFGTTRSLHEQFF
TGTGCCAGCAGCTTCGGTACAACTAGAAGTCTCCATGAGCAGTTCTTC
>-|TRBD2|TRBJ2-1|TRBV27
CASRQAGVVSNEQFF
TGTGCCAGCCGGCAAGCGGGAGTAGTTAGTAATGAGCAGTTCTTC
>-|-|TRBJ1-2|TRBV19
CASSIQGANYGYTF
TGTGCCAGTAGTATACAAGGGGCTAACTATGGCTACACCTTC
>-|-|TRBJ1-1|TRBV2
CASSVQSTANTEAFF
TGTGCCAGCAGTGTACAATCTACAGCGAACACTGAAGCTTTCTTT
>-|TRBD1|TRBJ1-4|TRBV5-1
CASSASTGSGLFF
TGCGCCAGCAGCGCCTCGACAGGGTCGGGACTGTTTTTT
>-|TRBD1|TRBJ2-5|TRBV30
CAWRTGAKETQYF
TGTGCCTGGAGGACAGGGGCGAAGGAGACCCAGTACTTC
>once|-|TRBJ1-1|TRBV29-1
CSVDRSRVPAEAFF
TGCAGCGTTGATAGGTCGCGGGTCCCAGCTGAAGCTTTCTTT
>-|-|TRBJ1-2|TRBV29-1
CSVESGRNYGYTF
TGCAGCGTTGAGTCCGGGAGGAACTATGGCTACACCTTC
>-|-|TRBJ2-3|TRBV5-1
CASSLVSQGIVDTQYF
TGCGCCAGCAGCTTGGTCTCTCAGGGCATCGTTGATACGCAGTATTTT
>-|-|TRBJ1-3|TRBV6-6
CASSYVLRGPNTIYF
TGTGCCAGCAGTTACGTACTCAGGGGACCAAACACCATATATTTT
>-|-|TRBJ2-5|TRBV28
CASSPPDIPQETQYF
TGTGCCAGCAGTCCCCCGGACATCCCCCAAGAGACCCAGTACTTC
>-|-|TRBJ2-2|TRBV18
CASSLQGTHTGELFF
TGTGCCAGCTCACTACAGGGGACTCACACCGGGGAGCTGTTTTTT
>many|-|TRBJ2-2|TRBV25-1
CATTGGSGENTGELFF
TGTGCCACAACGGGAGGTTCAGGGGAAAACACCGGGGAGCTGTTTTTT
>-|TRBD2|TRBJ2-5|TRBV7-9
CASSFSVHGLAGGQETQYF
TGTGCCAGCAGCTTCAGCGTGCATGGACTAGCGGGGGGCCAAGAGACCCAGTACTTC
>-|-|TRBJ1-1|TRBV2
CASRGEGDTEAFF
TGTGCCAGCAGAGGGGAGGGGGACACTGAAGCTTTCTTT
>-|-|TRBJ1-5|TRBV19
CASSKPNRPRYSNQPQHF
TGTGCCAGTAGTAAACCCAACCGCCCACGGTATAGCAATCAGCCCCAGCATTTT
>-|TRBD2|TRBJ2-1|TRBV9
CASSASPGLDGGGEQFF
TGTGCCAGCAGCGCCTCACCGGGACTAGACGGGGGTGGTGAGCAGTTCTTC
>-|-|TRBJ2-2|TRBV7-9
CASSTIMNTGELFF
TGTGCCAGCAGTACAATAATGAACACCGGGGAGCTGTTTTTT
>-|-|TRBJ2-3|TRBV6-1
CASSEMRIGASTDTQYF
TGTGCCAGCAGTGAAATGAGGATAGGGGCTAGCACAGATACGCAGTATTTT
>few|TRBD2|TRBJ2-5|TRBV7-2
CASSTSGRGRGTQYF
TGTGCCAGCAGCACCAGCGGGAGGGGGCGCGGGACCCAGTACTTC
>-|-|TRBJ1-1|TRBV19
CASTVSRGKAEAFF
TGTGCCAGTACCGTCTCGAGAGGGAAAGCTGAAGCTTTCTTT
>-|-|TRBJ1-5|TRBV2
CASSVPYSNQPQHF
TGTGCCAGCAGTGTTCCCTATAGCAATCAGCCCCAGCATTTT
>-|-|TRBJ2-5|TRBV24-1
CATSDNNRPRETQYF
TGTGCCACCAGTGATAATAACAGGCCGCGGGAGACCCAGTACTTC
>-|-|TRBJ1-2|TRBV3-1/TRBV3-2
CASSLNKQGTNYGYTF
TGTGCCAGCAGCCTAAATAAACAGGGAACTAACTATGGCTACACCTTC
>-|-|TRBJ1-6|TRBV18
CASSPDSTSYSPLHF
TGTGCCAGCTCGCCCGACAGTACCTCCTATTCACCCCTCCACTTT